This TCR beta chain is drawn from a study of blood T cells in healthy people across ages. Using a J-beta primer mix together with a sample-barcoded 5' primer, a second PCR was run for roughly 7 to 11 cycles. TCRdb re-called the 5' RACE reads through MiXCR, storing one row per CDR3 protein. The sample contains around 1.5 million distinct CDR3 sequences, 55% to 75% of which appear only once. V was trimmed by 0 bases and J by 5 bases, leaving 14 bases between them. The CDR3 has 16 amino acids. Germline V lookup: CDR1 SGHDT, CDR2 YYEEEE. The chain carries TRBV5-6 and TRBJ2-2; the D is unclear. This TCR came from a young man in good health. Sequenced: blood. The CDR3 region is CASSLEIGIGTGELFF. The CDR3 DNA is TGTGCCAGCAGCTTGGAGATAGGGATCGGAACCGGGGAGCTGTTTTTT.